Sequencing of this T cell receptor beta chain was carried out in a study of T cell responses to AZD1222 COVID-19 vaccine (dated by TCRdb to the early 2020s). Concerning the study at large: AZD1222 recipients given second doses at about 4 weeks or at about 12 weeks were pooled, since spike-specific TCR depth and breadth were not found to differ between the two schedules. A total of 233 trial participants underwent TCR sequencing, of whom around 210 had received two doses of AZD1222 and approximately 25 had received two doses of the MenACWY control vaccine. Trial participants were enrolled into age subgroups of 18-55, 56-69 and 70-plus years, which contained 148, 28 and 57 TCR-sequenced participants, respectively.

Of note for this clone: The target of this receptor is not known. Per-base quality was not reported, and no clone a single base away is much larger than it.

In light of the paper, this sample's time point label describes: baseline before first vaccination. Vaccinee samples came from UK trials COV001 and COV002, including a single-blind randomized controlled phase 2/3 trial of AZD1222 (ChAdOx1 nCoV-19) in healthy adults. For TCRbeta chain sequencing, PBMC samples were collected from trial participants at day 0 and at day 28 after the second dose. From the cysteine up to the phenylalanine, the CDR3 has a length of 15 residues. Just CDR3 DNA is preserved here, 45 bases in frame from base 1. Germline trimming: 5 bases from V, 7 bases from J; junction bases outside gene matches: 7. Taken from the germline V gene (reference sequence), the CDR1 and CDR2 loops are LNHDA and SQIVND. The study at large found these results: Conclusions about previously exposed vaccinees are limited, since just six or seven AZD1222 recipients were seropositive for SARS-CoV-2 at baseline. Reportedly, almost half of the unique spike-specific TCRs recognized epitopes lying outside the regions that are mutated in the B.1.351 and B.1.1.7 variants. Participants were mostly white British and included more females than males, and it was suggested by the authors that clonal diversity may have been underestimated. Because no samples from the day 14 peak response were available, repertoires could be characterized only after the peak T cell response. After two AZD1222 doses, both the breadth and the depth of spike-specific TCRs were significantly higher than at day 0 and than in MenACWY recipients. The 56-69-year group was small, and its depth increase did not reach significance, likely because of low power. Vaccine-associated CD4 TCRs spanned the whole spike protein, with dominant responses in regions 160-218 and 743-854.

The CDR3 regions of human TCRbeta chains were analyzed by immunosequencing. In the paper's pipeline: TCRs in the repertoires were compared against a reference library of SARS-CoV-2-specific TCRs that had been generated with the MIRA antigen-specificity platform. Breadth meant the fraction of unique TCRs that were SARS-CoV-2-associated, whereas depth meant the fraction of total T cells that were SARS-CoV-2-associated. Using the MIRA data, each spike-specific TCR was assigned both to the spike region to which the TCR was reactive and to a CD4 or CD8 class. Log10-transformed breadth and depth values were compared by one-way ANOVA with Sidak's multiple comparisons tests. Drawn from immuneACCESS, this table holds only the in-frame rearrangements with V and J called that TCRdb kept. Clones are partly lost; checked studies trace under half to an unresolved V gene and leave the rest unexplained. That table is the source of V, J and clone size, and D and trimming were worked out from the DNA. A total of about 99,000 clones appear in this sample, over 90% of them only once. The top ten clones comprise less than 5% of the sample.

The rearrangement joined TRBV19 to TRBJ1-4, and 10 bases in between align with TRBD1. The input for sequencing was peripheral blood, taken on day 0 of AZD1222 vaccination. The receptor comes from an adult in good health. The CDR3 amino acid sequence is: CASSGPGTGVEKLFF. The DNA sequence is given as TGTGCCAGTAGTGGCCCCGGGACAGGGGTTGAAAAACTGTTTTTT.